A single sample gave rise to the 5 T cell receptor beta chains below, sequenced in a study. TCRdb re-called the 5' RACE reads through MiXCR, storing one row per CDR3 protein. Of nearly 55,000 distinct CDR3 sequences in the sample, approximately 24% were seen once. The sequenced material came from tumor-infiltrating naive CD4+ T cells sorted from the breast tumor. The subset: naive CD4+ T cells, CD4+CD45RA+CD25-. The receptors were sampled from a female donor with breast cancer.

This rearrangement joins TRBV5-1 to TRBJ2-7, with a possible D match to TRBD2 (6 bases). This CDR3 comprises 19 residues. CDR1 and CDR2 from the germline V gene are SGHRS and YFSETQ. V shed 1 base and J shed 1 base, with 24 bases lying between them. As DNA, the CDR3 is TGCGCCAGCAGCTTGAGTATGGGAGGTGGGTCCGGGGTGTCCTACGAGCAGTACTTC. This translates into CASSLSMGGGSGVSYEQYF.

This clonotype was counted only a few times. The rearrangement joins TRBV12-3 or TRBV12-4 to TRBJ2-7, with 9 bases fitting TRBD1. The CDR3 consists of 14 residues. Trimming at V came to 3 bases and at J to 7 bases, leaving 7 bases not matched to a gene. CDR3 nucleotides: TGTGCCAGCAGTTTGTGGGGACAGGGTGGTGAGCAGTACTTC. Amino acids: CASSLWGQGGEQYF.

In its sample, this clonotype was seen a few times. The chain employs TRBV28 and TRBJ2-1; D might be TRBD2 (7 bases). CDR3 length: 15 amino acids. V was pared by 7 bases and J by 4 bases, with 17 bases between. CDR1 is MDHEN and CDR2 is SYDVKM in the germline V gene. CDR3 nucleotides: TGTGCCAGCACCCCAGGGGCTAGCGGATACAATGAGCAGTTCTTC. Translating it yields CASTPGASGYNEQFF.

The chain carries TRBV11-3 and TRBJ2-2; 7 positions agree with TRBD2. The CDR3 is made up of 15 amino acids. The germline V gene has CDR1 SGHNT and CDR2 YENEEA. V shed 4 bases and J 1 base; nucleotides not matched to a gene: 3. The CDR3 protein is CASSSPGGNTGELFF. CDR3 DNA sequence: TGTGCCAGCAGCTCGCCGGGGGGGAACACCGGGGAGCTGTTTTTT. Complete variable domain (other parts from reference TRBV11-3 and TRBJ2-2): EAGVVQSPRYKIIEKKQPVAFWCNPISGHNTLYWYLQNLGQGPELLIRYENEEAVDDSQLPKDRFSAERLKGVDSTLKIQPAELGDSAVYLCASSSPGGNTGELFFGEGSRLTVL.

The rearrangement joins TRBV7-9 to TRBJ2-7; D not certain. V was shortened by 1 base and J by 2 bases, with 12 bases between the two germline ends. Germline V gene lookup returns CDR1 SEHNR and CDR2 FQNEAQ (reference sequence). The CDR3 runs to 15 residues. The CDR3 DNA follows: TGTGCCAGCAGCTTAGGTATGCGCCGACCCTACGAGCAGTACTTC. Encoded protein: CASSLGMRRPYEQYF.